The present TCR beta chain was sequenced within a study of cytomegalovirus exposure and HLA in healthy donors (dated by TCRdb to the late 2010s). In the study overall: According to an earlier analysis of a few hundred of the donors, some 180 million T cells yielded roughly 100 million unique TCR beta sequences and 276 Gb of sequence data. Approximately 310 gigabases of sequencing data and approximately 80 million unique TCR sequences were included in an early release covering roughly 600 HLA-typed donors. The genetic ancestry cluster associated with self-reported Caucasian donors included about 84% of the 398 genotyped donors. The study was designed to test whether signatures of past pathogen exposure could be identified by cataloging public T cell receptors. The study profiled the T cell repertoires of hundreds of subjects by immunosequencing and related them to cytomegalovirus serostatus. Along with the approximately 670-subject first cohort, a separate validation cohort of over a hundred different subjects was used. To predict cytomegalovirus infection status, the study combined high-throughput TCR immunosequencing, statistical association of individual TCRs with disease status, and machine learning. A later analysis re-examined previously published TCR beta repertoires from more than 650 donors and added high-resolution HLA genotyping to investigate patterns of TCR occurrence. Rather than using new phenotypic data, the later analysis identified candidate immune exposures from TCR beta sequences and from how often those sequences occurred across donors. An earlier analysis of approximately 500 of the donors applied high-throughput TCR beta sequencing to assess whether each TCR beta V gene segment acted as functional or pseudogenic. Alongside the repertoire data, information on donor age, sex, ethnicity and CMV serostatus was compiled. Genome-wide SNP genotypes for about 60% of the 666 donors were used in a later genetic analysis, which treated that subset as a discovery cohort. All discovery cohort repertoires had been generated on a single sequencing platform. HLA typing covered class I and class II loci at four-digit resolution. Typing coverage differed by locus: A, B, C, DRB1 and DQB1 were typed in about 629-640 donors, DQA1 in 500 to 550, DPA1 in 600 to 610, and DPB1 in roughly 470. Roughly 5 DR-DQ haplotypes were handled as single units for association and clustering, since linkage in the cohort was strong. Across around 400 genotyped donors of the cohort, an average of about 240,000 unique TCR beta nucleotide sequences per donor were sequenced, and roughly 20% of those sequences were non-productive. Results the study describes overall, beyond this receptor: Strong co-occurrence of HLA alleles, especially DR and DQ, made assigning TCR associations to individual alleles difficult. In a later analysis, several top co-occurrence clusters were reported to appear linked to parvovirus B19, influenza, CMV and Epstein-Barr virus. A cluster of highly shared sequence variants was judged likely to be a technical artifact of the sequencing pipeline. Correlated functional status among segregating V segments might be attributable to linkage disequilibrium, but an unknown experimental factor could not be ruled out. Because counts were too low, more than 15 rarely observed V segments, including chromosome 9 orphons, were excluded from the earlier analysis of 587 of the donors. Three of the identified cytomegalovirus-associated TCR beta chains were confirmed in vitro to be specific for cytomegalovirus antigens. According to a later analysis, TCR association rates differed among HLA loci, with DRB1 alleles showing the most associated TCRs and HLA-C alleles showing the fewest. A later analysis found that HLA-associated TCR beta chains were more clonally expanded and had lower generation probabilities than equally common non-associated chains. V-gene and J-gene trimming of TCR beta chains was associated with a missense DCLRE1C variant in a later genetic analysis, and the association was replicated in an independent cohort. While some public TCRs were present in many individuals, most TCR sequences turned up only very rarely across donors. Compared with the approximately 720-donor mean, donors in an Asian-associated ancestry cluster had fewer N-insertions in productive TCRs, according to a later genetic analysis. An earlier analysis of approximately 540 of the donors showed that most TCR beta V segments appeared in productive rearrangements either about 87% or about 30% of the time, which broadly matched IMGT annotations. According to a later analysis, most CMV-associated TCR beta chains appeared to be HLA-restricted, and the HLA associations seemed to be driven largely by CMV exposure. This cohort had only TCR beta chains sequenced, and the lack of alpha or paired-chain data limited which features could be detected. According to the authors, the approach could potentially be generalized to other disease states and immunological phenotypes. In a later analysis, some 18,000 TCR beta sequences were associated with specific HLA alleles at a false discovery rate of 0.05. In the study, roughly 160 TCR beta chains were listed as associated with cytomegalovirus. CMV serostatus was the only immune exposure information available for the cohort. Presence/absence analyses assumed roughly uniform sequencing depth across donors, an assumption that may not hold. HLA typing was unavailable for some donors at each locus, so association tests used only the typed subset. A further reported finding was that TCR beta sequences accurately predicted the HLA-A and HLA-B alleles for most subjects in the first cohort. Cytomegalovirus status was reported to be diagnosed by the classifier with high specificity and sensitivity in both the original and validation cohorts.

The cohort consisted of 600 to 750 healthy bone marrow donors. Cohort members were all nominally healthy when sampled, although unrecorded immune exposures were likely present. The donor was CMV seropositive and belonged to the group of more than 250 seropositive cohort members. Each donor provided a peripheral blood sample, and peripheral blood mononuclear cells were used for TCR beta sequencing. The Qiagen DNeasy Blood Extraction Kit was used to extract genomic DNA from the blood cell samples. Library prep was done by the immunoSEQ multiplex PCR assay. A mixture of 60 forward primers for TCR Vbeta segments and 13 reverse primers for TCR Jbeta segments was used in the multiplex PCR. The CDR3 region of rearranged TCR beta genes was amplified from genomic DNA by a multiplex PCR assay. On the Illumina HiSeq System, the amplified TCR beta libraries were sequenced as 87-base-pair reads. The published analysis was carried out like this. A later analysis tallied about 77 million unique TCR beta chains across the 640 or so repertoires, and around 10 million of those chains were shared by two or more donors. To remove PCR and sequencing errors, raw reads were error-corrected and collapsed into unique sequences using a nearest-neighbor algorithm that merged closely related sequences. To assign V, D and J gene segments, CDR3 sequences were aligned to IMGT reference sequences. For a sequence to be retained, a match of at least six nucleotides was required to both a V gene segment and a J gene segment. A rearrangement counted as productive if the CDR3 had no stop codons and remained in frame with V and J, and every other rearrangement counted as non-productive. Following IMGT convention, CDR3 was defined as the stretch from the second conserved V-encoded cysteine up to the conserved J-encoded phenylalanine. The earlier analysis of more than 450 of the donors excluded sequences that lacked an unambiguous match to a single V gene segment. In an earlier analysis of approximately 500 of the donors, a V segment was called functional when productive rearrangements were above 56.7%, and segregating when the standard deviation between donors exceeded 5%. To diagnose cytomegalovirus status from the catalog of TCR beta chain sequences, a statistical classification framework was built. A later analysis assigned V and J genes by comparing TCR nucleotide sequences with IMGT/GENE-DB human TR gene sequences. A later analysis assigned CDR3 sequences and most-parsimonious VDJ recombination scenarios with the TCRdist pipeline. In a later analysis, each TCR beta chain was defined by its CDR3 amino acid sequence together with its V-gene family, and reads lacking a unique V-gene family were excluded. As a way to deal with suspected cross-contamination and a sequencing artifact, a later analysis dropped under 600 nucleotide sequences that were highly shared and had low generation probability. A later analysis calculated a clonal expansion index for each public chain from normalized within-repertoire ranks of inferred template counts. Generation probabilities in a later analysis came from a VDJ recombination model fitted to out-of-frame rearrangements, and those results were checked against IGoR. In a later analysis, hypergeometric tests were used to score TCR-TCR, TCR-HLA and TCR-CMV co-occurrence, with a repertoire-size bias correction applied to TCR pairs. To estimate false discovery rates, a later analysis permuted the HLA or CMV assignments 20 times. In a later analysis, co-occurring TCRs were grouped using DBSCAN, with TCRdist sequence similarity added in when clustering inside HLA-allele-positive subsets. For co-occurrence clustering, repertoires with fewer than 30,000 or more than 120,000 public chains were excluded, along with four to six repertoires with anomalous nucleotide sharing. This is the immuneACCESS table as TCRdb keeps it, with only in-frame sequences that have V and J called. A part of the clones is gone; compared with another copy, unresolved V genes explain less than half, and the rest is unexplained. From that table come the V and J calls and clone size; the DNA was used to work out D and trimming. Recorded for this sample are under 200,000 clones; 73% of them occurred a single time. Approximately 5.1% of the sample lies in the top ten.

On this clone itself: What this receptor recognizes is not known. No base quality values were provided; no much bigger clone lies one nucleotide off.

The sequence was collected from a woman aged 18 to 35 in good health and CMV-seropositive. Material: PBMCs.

The CDR3 region has the sequence CASSHGTEDEKLFF. The nucleotide sequence reads as follows: TGCGCCAGCAGCCACGGGACAGAAGATGAAAAACTGTTTTTT. The sequence joins TRBV5-1 to TRBJ1-4; TRBD1 lines up with 7 middle nucleotides. The V end gives up 4 bases and the J end 6 bases, leaving 6 bases in the junction not matched to a gene. The CDR3, cysteine through phenylalanine, is 14 amino acids long. Only the CDR3 region is kept as DNA, spanning 42 bases read in frame from base 1. For CDR1 and CDR2, the germline V gene lists SGHRS and YFSETQ.